The 20 T cell receptor beta chains reported below all come from one sample, sequenced in a study of blood T cells in healthy people across ages. A sample-barcoded 5' primer and a J-beta primer mix were used in a second PCR of roughly 6 to 11 cycles. TCRdb fed the 5' RACE reads into MiXCR, producing one record per CDR3 protein. The profile shows hundreds of thousands of distinct CDR3 sequences, 58% of them singletons. The sample taken for sequencing was blood. The receptors derive from a man aged 25-40 years in good health.

The V and J genes are TRBV6-2 or TRBV6-3 and TRBJ2-5; D is unresolved. The J call may be mistaken, given a closer DNA end match to TRBJ2-7. Germline values: CDR1 MNHEY, CDR2 SVGEGT. The CDR3 contains 13 residues. CDR3 DNA sequence: TGTGCCAGCAGTGACCAACCGGGCGGCGAGCAGTACTTC. This gives the protein CASSDQPGGEQYF.

This clonotype was seen more than once but under ten times. The J gene is TRBJ2-1, the V gene TRBV29-1; D gene unclear. CDR3 length: 13 residues. Per the germline V gene, CDR1 is SQVTM and CDR2 is ANQGSEA. V shed 1 base and J shed 10 bases, with 14 bases lying between them. The CDR3 sequence is CSVEGPVRVEQFF. DNA of the CDR3: TGCAGCGTTGAAGGGCCCGTGCGTGTCGAGCAGTTCTTC.

This clonotype appeared a few times. The chain is built from TRBV20-1 and TRBJ1-2; possibly TRBD1 for D (6 bases). CDR1 DFQATT and CDR2 SNEGSKA come from the germline V gene (reference sequence). The CDR3 consists of 14 residues. V lost 0 bases and J lost 7, with 15 bases in between. This chain's CDR3 is CSAREGGRSSGYTF. For the CDR3, the DNA is TGCAGTGCTAGAGAAGGGGGTCGGTCGAGTGGCTACACCTTC.

The V gene is TRBV29-1, the J gene TRBJ1-2; maybe TRBD1 (6 bases). Germline CDR1 reads SQVTM; CDR2 reads ANQGSEA. This CDR3 spans 15 amino acids. The V gene lost 2 bases and the J gene lost 4 bases, with 17 bases spanning the gap. CDR3 nucleotide sequence: TGCAGCGTTGAACGCCTTGGGGGCGGGAGCTATGGCTACACCTTC. Protein: CSVERLGGGSYGYTF.

The chain has TRBV20-1 and TRBJ2-7; TRBD2 agrees at 15 bases. The J call may be wrong; the DNA end is better matched by TRBJ2-5. CDR3 length: 21 amino acids. CDR1 and CDR2 (germline): DFQATT, SNEGSKA (reference sequence). CDR3 coding DNA: TGCAGTGCTAGAGATCCTTCTACCGGGACTAGCGGGAGGCCCCTGCGAGAGACCCAGTACTTC. This translates into CSARDPSTGTSGRPLRETQYF.

This chain joins TRBV6-5 and TRBJ2-3; no clear D gene. Germline loops: CDR1 MNHEY, CDR2 SVGAGI. CDR3 length equals 15 residues. V was trimmed by 5 bases and J by 4 bases, leaving 16 bases between them. The CDR3 coding sequence is TGTGCCAGCAGTACAGCCGGCCAGGTGGCAGATACGCAGTATTTT. This gives the protein CASSTAGQVADTQYF.

The chain links TRBV2 to TRBJ2-4; tentative D call: TRBD1 (6 bases). The J call is uncertain, as TRBJ2-7 better fits the DNA end. The germline CDR1 and CDR2 sequences are SNHLY and FYNNEI. This CDR3 is built from 13 residues. The CDR3 protein is CASSEVLGGEQYF. CDR3 in DNA: TGTGCCAGCAGTGAAGTGCTAGGGGGCGAGCAGTACTTC.

The chain uses TRBV20-1 and TRBJ1-1, with 9 bases identical to TRBD1. Trimming took 6 bases from V and 1 from J; bases not matched to a gene: 6. Germline V gene sequence: CDR1 DFQATT, CDR2 SNEGSKA (reference sequence). This CDR3 is built from 14 residues. DNA for the CDR3: TGCAGTGCGGGGACAGGGTCGGCGAACACTGAAGCTTTCTTT. Translated: CSAGTGSANTEAFF.

This clonotype was detected only once. A much larger clone sits a single nucleotide away, making a read error possible. This rearrangement joins TRBV2 to TRBJ2-1; 9 nucleotides agree with TRBD1. Germline values: CDR1 SNHLY, CDR2 FYNNEI. The CDR3 has 13 amino acids. This CDR3 reads CARQGAPYSEQFF. The CDR3 nucleotides are TGTGCCAGACAGGGGGCCCCTTACAGTGAGCAGTTCTTC.

The chain recombines TRBV6-5 with TRBJ2-1; 9 bases fit TRBD2. CDR3 length: 13 amino acids. The germline CDR1 and CDR2 sequences are MNHEY and SVGAGI. The V and J ends lost 4 bases and 7 bases, in that order; junction bases with no gene match: 2. CDR3 sequence: CASSWSGRNEQFF. As DNA, the CDR3 is TGTGCCAGCAGTTGGAGCGGGAGGAATGAGCAGTTCTTC.

CDR3 region: CASSFDRGTDEQYF. In DNA form, the CDR3 reads TGTGCCAGCAGCTTTGACAGGGGAACGGACGAGCAGTACTTC. The chain uses TRBV11-2 and TRBJ2-4; 8 positions agree with TRBD1. The J call could be wrong; TRBJ2-7 is a better fit for the DNA end. Germline V gene data show CDR1 as SGHAT and CDR2 as FQNNGV. The CDR3 is 14 amino acids.

The rearrangement links TRBV18 to TRBJ2-1, with D hard to call. V gave up 3 bases and J gave up 14 bases, with 14 bases separating them. The germline V gene encodes CDR1 KGHSH and CDR2 LQKENI. The CDR3 covers 12 residues. CDR3 nucleotide sequence: TGTGCCAGCTCACCCGTTTTGGATTCCGAGTTCTTC. Translation: CASSPVLDSEFF. The variable domain in full, with the rest retrieved from reference TRBV18 and TRBJ2-1, is NAGVMQNPRHLVRRRGQEARLRCSPMKGHSHVYWYRQLPEEGLKFMVYLQKENIIDESGMPKERFSAEFPKEGPSILRIQQVVRGDSAAYFCASSPVLDSEFFGPGTRLTVL.

The chain carries TRBV19 and TRBJ2-4; D possibly corresponds to TRBD2 (5 bases). The closer fit of TRBJ2-7 to the DNA end suggests the J call may be wrong. The length of the CDR3 is 14 residues. Germline lookup yields CDR1 LNHDA and CDR2 SQIVND (reference sequence). The CDR3 DNA is TGTGCCAGTAGTTTCGCCGGCAAGCGGTACGAGCAGTACTTC. Amino acid sequence: CASSFAGKRYEQYF.

The V gene is TRBV13, the J gene TRBJ2-5, with D tentatively TRBD1 or TRBD2 (5 bases each). This CDR3 is built from 14 residues. V was clipped by 5 bases and J by 5 bases, with 15 bases between them. Germline CDR1 reads PRHDT; CDR2 reads FYEKMQ (reference sequence). The CDR3 loop reads CASSRGRPVETQYF. DNA of the CDR3: TGTGCCAGCAGCCGGGGCAGGCCTGTGGAGACCCAGTACTTC. The variable domain in full, completed from reference TRBV13 and TRBJ2-5, reads AAGVIQSPRHLIKEKRETATLKCYPIPRHDTVYWYQQGPGQDPQFLISFYEKMQSDKGSIPDRFSAQQFSDYHSELNMSSLELGDSALYFCASSRGRPVETQYFGPGTRLLVL.

V is TRBV5-1 and J is TRBJ2-1; the match to TRBD2 covers 15 bases. This CDR3 spans 16 amino acids. Trimming removed 1 base from V and 7 bases from J; junction bases left unmatched: 3. Germline V CDR1 and CDR2: SGHRS, YFSETQ. This CDR3 reads CASSLPGTSGGNEQFF. The CDR3 nucleotides read TGCGCCAGCAGCTTGCCCGGGACTAGCGGGGGGAATGAGCAGTTCTTC.

A remark on this clonotype: One end of the junction fails to match germline, which may point to a read error. The CDR3 loop reads CSASGWRGGNGQFF. The CDR3 coding sequence is TGCAGTGCTAGTGGGTGGCGGGGGGGGAATGGGCAGTTCTTC. The chain is built from TRBV20-1 and TRBJ2-1; TRBD2 matches at 9 bases. The CDR3 sequence is 14 residues long. Germline CDR1 and CDR2: DFQATT and SNEGSKA (reference sequence).

The chain uses TRBV20-1 and TRBJ2-1; possibly TRBD1 or TRBD2 for D (6 bases each). The germline V gene encodes CDR1 DFQATT and CDR2 SNEGSKA (reference sequence). V lost 1 base, J lost 7 bases, and 11 bases lay in between. The CDR3 has 13 amino acids. CDR3 DNA: TGCAGTGCTAGAGCTAGGGGGGAGAATGAGCAGTTCTTC. Its protein is CSARARGENEQFF.

As DNA, the CDR3 is TGCAGTGCCCAGGGGGACACCCGAAATGAGCAGTTCTTC. It encodes CSAQGDTRNEQFF. The gene calls are TRBV20-1 and TRBJ2-1; 7 bases fit TRBD1. Per germline, CDR1 DFQATT and CDR2 SNEGSKA (reference sequence). Trimming cost V 6 bases and J 7 bases; bases outside gene matches: 9. This CDR3 contains 13 residues.

This rearrangement joins TRBV4-1 to TRBJ2-5, with D maybe TRBD1 (6 bases). Matching the DNA end better, TRBJ2-7 makes the J call doubtful. Germline loops: CDR1 MGHRA, CDR2 YSYEKL. The CDR3 loop spans 18 amino acids. Written as DNA, the CDR3 is TGCGCCAGCAGCCAAGCCTCCTACCTGGACAGCTACGGTTACGAGCAGTACTTC. Translated: CASSQASYLDSYGYEQYF.

A word on this clonotype: A much larger clone is a single base away; this may be a read error. J is TRBJ2-7 and V is TRBV6-2 or TRBV6-3, with D maybe TRBD1 (5 bases). Trimming cost V 2 bases and J 3 bases, with 11 bases left between them. From germline, CDR1 is MNHEY and CDR2 SVGEGT. The CDR3 contains 14 residues. CDR3 protein: CASSYRGRIYEQYF. In DNA, the CDR3 is TGTGCCAGCAGTTACAGGGGCCGGATCTACGAGCAGTACTTC.